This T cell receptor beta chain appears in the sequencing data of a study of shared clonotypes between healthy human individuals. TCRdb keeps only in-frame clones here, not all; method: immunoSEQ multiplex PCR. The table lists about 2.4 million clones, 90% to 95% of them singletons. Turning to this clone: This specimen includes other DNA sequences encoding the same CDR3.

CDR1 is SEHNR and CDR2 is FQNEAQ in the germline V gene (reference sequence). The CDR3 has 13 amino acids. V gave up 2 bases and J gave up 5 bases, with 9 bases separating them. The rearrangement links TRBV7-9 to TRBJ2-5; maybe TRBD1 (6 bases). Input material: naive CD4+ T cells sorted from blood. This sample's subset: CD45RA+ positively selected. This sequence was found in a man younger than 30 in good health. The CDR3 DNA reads TGTGCCAGCAGCTTAAAAGGGGGTGAGACCCAGTACTTC. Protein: CASSLKGGETQYF. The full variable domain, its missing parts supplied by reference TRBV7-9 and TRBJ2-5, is DTGVSQNPRHKITKRGQNVTFRCDPISEHNRLYWYRQTLGQGPEFLTYFQNEAQLEKSRLLSDRFSAERPKGSFSTLEIQRTEQGDSAMYLCASSLKGGETQYFGPGTRLLVL.